The T cell receptor (beta chain) under discussion was sequenced for a study of blood T cell repertoires in COVID-19. For the study at large: T cells, B-cell-depleted T cells, or PBMCs supplied cDNA or gDNA.

The V gene's germline CDR1 is MNHEY and CDR2 SVGAGI. V shed 6 bases and J 2 bases; nucleotides not matched to a gene: 4. The CDR3 sequence is 14 residues long. The protocol was immunoSEQ multiplex PCR, while the TCRdb copy is restricted to in-frame clones and leaves out a portion. The sample includes 200,000 to 250,000 clones, about 88% seen only once; the top ten take approximately 2.1%. The receptor was derived from a woman aged 40 to 50 who had recovered from COVID-19. Input material: peripheral blood. This chain uses TRBV6-5 with TRBJ1-2; TRBD1 agrees at 9 bases. The CDR3 sequence: CASRDRGRNYGYTF. The CDR3 nucleotides are TGTGCCAGCAGGGACAGGGGTCGAAACTATGGCTACACCTTC.